This is a list of T cell receptor beta chains from one sample in a study of T cell repertoires in cytomegalovirus infection. Their cognate antigens are unknown. TCRdb redid the calling of the reads with MiXCR, one entry per CDR3 protein. The table lists more than 30,000 distinct CDR3 sequences, over 50% of them singletons. The sample here was CD8+ T cells from cultured PBMCs, taken from culture after CMV antigen stimulation. The receptors were sampled from a human donor in good health (CMV status not recorded). Some clones in this sample may be carry-over from other donors' samples. The CDR3 runs from the conserved cysteine through the conserved F or W. The order of the fields is V gene, J gene, D gene, CDR3 protein. A D gene is named only where the DNA matches it firmly.

>TRBV7-4|TRBJ2-3|TRBD2
CASSLGLAGNTDTQYF
>TRBV20-1|TRBJ2-1|TRBD2
CSASSGTSGHNEQFF
>TRBV11-2|TRBJ1-5|-
CASSLNRELRPQHF
>TRBV7-9|TRBJ2-1|-
CASRGAGRDSPLRSSYNEQFF
>TRBV4-3|TRBJ2-1|TRBD2
CASSQIPSGGNEQFF
>TRBV7-2|TRBJ1-2|TRBD1
CASSLNYGQGLNYGYTF
>TRBV12-3/TRBV12-4|TRBJ1-5|TRBD1
CASSFVAGGRQPQHF
>TRBV29-1|TRBJ1-2|TRBD1
CSVEENTGDNYGYTF
>TRBV27|TRBJ2-7|-
CASSLSPLNEQYF
>TRBV27|TRBJ2-3|TRBD2
CASSSREESTDTQYF
>TRBV29-1|TRBJ1-2|-
CSVVGKTYGYTF
>TRBV7-8|TRBJ2-7|TRBD1
CASRLQGAYEQYF
>TRBV29-1|TRBJ2-1|-
CSVADPYLEQFF
>TRBV12-3/TRBV12-4|TRBJ2-4|TRBD1
CASSYPGQGARTKNIQYF
>TRBV20-1|TRBJ2-3|TRBD2
CSALWTSGTDTQYF
>TRBV19|TRBJ2-4|-
CASSMEGKNIQYF
>TRBV30|TRBJ1-1|TRBD1
CAWSRGQGWTEAFF
>TRBV18|TRBJ1-1|-
CASSGHLNTEAFF
>TRBV28|TRBJ1-1|TRBD1
CASSPIDRARNTEAFF
>TRBV5-1|TRBJ2-5|-
CASSFVQETQYF
>TRBV11-2|TRBJ1-2|-
CASVPGGRGYGYTF
>TRBV7-2|TRBJ2-1|-
CASSLGWGNEQFF
>TRBV11-2|TRBJ1-3|-
CASSLDPPGRNSGNTIYF